This entry concerns a single TCR beta chain. Its target is unknown. The V segment lost 6 bases and the J segment 5 bases; nucleotides outside the gene matches: 9. CDR1 LNHDA and CDR2 SQIVND come from the germline V gene (reference sequence). This CDR3 comprises 15 residues. The method was immunoSEQ multiplex PCR; TCRdb's version includes in-frame clones alone and lacks a portion of them. The data show some 68,000 clones, around 80% seen once. The source of the sample is a study of vaccination effects on CD4 cells after COVID-19. Points from the study as a whole: The study dataset contains few convalescent patients and includes no early post-infection timepoints.

Before any sequencing was done, the ViraFEST assay used viral peptide pools to expand antigen-specific CD4+ T cells. Following 10 days of culture, CD4+ T cells were isolated. Testing of the vaccine recipients showed negative nucleocapsid antibodies and no prior SARS-CoV-2 infection. The source of this sequence is a human donor who received a COVID-19 vaccine. This sample comprised CD4+ T cells from PBMCs cultured with SARS-CoV-2 spike peptides, obtained before COVID-19 vaccination. The chain uses TRBV19 and TRBJ1-5; 8 bases align to TRBD1. Here the CDR3 reads CASRAGQGGYQPQHF. The DNA for the CDR3 is TGTGCCAGTAGGGCCGGACAGGGAGGTTATCAGCCCCAGCATTTT. Filled out from reference TRBV19 and TRBJ1-5, the complete variable domain reads DGGITQSPKYLFRKEGQNVTLSCEQNLNHDAMYWYRQDPGQGLRLIYYSQIVNDFQKGDIAEGYSVSREKKESFPLTVTSAQKNPTAFYLCASRAGQGGYQPQHFGDGTRLSIL.